This T cell receptor beta chain was retrieved from a study of T cell changes during pregnancy in multiple sclerosis. Here immunoSEQ multiplex PCR was the method, and the copy in TCRdb shows in-frame clones only, minus some. The sample shows roughly 42,000 clones, roughly nine tenths of them seen only once. The CDR3 loop spans 16 amino acids. J gave up 5 bases and V 3 bases, and 3 bases lay outside the gene matches. CDR1 and CDR2 (germline): MGHDK, SYGVNS. The source is a female donor with multiple sclerosis, enrolled in a pregnancy study. The chain combines TRBV25-1 with TRBJ2-5; 16 positions match TRBD2. The sample here was CD4+ T cells from peripheral blood mononuclear cells, taken in the first trimester of pregnancy. The CDR3 DNA follows: TGTGCCAGCAGTGAGGGACTAGCGGGAGGGTACGAGACCCAGTACTTC. This encodes CASSEGLAGGYETQYF.